A selection of T cell receptor beta chains follows, all from one sample in a study of vaccination and CD4 T cells after COVID-19. TCRdb ran MiXCR on the PCR reads and lists one entry per CDR3 protein. The sample consists of some 8,200 distinct CDR3 sequences, 45% to 65% of them appearing once. No antigen is known for these receptors. The sample taken for sequencing was CD4+ T cells from blood, cultured in vitro. These TCRs come from a human donor who had recovered from COVID-19. Each CDR3 is given with its conserved first and last residue. The D gene is left open where the match is weak. Clone size appears in some rows only: once, few, many, or a class for an expanded clone.

j_gene: TRBJ2-2
abundance: .
v_gene: TRBV6-4
d_gene: .
CDR3nt: TGTGCCAGCAGTGACGGCATTACTTCAAACACCGGGGAGCTGTTTTTT
CDR3aa: CASSDGITSNTGELFF

j_gene: TRBJ2-1
abundance: .
v_gene: TRBV11-3
d_gene: .
CDR3nt: TGTGCCAGCAGTCCTCTAGCGACCTTAGACAATGAGCAGTTCTTC
CDR3aa: CASSPLATLDNEQFF

j_gene: TRBJ1-1
abundance: once
v_gene: TRBV7-9
d_gene: .
CDR3nt: TGTGCCAGCAGCCAGTTGGATGGGCGCAGTGAAGCTTTCTTT
CDR3aa: CASSQLDGRSEAFF

j_gene: TRBJ2-3
abundance: .
v_gene: TRBV20-1
d_gene: .
CDR3nt: TGCAGTGCTAGTGAGGTGAACACAGATACGCAGTATTTT
CDR3aa: CSASEVNTDTQYF

j_gene: TRBJ2-3
abundance: few
v_gene: TRBV5-1
d_gene: .
CDR3nt: TGCGCCAGCAGCTCTCGACCGGCTAGCACAGATACGCAGTATTTT
CDR3aa: CASSSRPASTDTQYF

j_gene: TRBJ1-6
abundance: few
v_gene: TRBV11-2
d_gene: .
CDR3nt: TGTGCCAGCAGCTTGGACCCGTGGGGGGAGAATTCACCCCTCCACTTT
CDR3aa: CASSLDPWGENSPLHF

j_gene: TRBJ1-1
abundance: .
v_gene: TRBV11-3
d_gene: TRBD1
CDR3nt: TGTGCCAGCAGCCAAGGGACAGGGGGCTGGGGATTCACTGAAGCTTTCTTT
CDR3aa: CASSQGTGGWGFTEAFF

j_gene: TRBJ1-4
abundance: .
v_gene: TRBV7-9
d_gene: TRBD1
CDR3nt: TGTGCCAGCAGCCCGGGACAGGGGGCGGTAATACATGAAAAACTGTTTTTT
CDR3aa: CASSPGQGAVIHEKLFF

j_gene: TRBJ2-7
abundance: .
v_gene: TRBV9
d_gene: .
CDR3nt: TGTGCCAGCAGCGCAGTAGGAACAGATTCCTACGAGCAGTACTTC
CDR3aa: CASSAVGTDSYEQYF

j_gene: TRBJ1-1
abundance: medium-sized
v_gene: TRBV18
d_gene: .
CDR3nt: TGTGCCAGCTCACCGATCGTGTCTGGAGGGAAGAGTACTGAAGCTTTCTTT
CDR3aa: CASSPIVSGGKSTEAFF

j_gene: TRBJ1-1
abundance: .
v_gene: TRBV15
d_gene: .
CDR3nt: TGTGCCACCAGCAGAGCCCAAACTAGGGACACTGAAGCTTTCTTT
CDR3aa: CATSRAQTRDTEAFF

j_gene: TRBJ2-2
abundance: .
v_gene: TRBV5-5
d_gene: .
CDR3nt: TGTGCCAGCAGCTTGGCCTGGGGGTATGTCCCCGGGGAGCTGTTTTTT
CDR3aa: CASSLAWGYVPGELFF

j_gene: TRBJ2-1
abundance: once
v_gene: TRBV24-1
d_gene: .
CDR3nt: TGTGCCACCAGCCAACCGGGGGCGAATGAGCAGTTCTTC
CDR3aa: CATSQPGANEQFF

j_gene: TRBJ1-6
abundance: .
v_gene: TRBV6-1
d_gene: TRBD1
CDR3nt: TGTGCCAGCAGTAAGACCCGGGACAGGGGGAAAGAATGGTCCTATAATTCACCCCTCCACTTT
CDR3aa: CASSKTRDRGKEWSYNSPLHF

j_gene: TRBJ1-6
abundance: .
v_gene: TRBV2
d_gene: .
CDR3nt: TGTGCCAGCAGTGACGGGGGTTCACCCCTCCACTTT
CDR3aa: CASSDGGSPLHF

j_gene: TRBJ1-2
abundance: .
v_gene: TRBV18
d_gene: TRBD1
CDR3nt: TGTGCCAGCTCACCCGGGACAGGGCTAAACTATGGCTACACCTTC
CDR3aa: CASSPGTGLNYGYTF

j_gene: TRBJ1-1
abundance: .
v_gene: TRBV6-5
d_gene: .
CDR3nt: TGTGCCAGCAGTTACTCATCAGGGGCCTATGAAGCTTTCTTT
CDR3aa: CASSYSSGAYEAFF

j_gene: TRBJ2-2
abundance: .
v_gene: TRBV2
d_gene: .
CDR3nt: TGTGCCAGCAGCTCGACCTTTACTAGAACCGGGGAGCTGTTTTTT
CDR3aa: CASSSTFTRTGELFF

j_gene: TRBJ1-6
abundance: once
v_gene: TRBV3-1
d_gene: TRBD1
CDR3nt: TGTGCCAGCAGCCAAGACACCGGGACAGGGGAATCCCCCCTCCACTTT
CDR3aa: CASSQDTGTGESPLHF

j_gene: TRBJ2-7
abundance: .
v_gene: TRBV5-5
d_gene: .
CDR3nt: TGTGCCAGCAGCTTGGTGGGCAGTGAATCCTACGAGCAGTACTTC
CDR3aa: CASSLVGSESYEQYF

j_gene: TRBJ2-7
abundance: .
v_gene: TRBV7-6
d_gene: TRBD2
CDR3nt: TGTGCCAGCAGCTTAGACAGCGGGGTGACCTACGAGCAGTACTTC
CDR3aa: CASSLDSGVTYEQYF

j_gene: TRBJ2-7
abundance: few
v_gene: TRBV11-3
d_gene: TRBD1
CDR3nt: TGTGCCAGCAGCCCTCCACTCCAGGGGGATCCCTACGAGCAGTACTTC
CDR3aa: CASSPPLQGDPYEQYF

j_gene: TRBJ1-2
abundance: .
v_gene: TRBV6-5
d_gene: TRBD1
CDR3nt: TGTGCCAGCAGTTACTCTACAGGGGGCTATGGCTACACCTTC
CDR3aa: CASSYSTGGYGYTF

j_gene: TRBJ1-3
abundance: once
v_gene: TRBV30
d_gene: .
CDR3nt: TGTGCCTGGGGTAAGAGGACGGCTGGAAACACCATATATTTT
CDR3aa: CAWGKRTAGNTIYF

j_gene: TRBJ2-1
abundance: .
v_gene: TRBV28
d_gene: .
CDR3nt: TGTGCCAGCAGTCCCTCGAAGTATTGGGAGCAGTTCTTC
CDR3aa: CASSPSKYWEQFF

j_gene: TRBJ1-1
abundance: .
v_gene: TRBV15
d_gene: .
CDR3nt: TGTGCCACCAGCAGAGGCCCATTATCTGGAGCAGCGAACACTGAAGCTTTCTTT
CDR3aa: CATSRGPLSGAANTEAFF

j_gene: TRBJ2-2
abundance: .
v_gene: TRBV12-3/TRBV12-4
d_gene: TRBD1
CDR3nt: TGTGCCAGCAGTGACACAGGGGGCGCTAGGACCGGGGAGCTGTTTTTT
CDR3aa: CASSDTGGARTGELFF